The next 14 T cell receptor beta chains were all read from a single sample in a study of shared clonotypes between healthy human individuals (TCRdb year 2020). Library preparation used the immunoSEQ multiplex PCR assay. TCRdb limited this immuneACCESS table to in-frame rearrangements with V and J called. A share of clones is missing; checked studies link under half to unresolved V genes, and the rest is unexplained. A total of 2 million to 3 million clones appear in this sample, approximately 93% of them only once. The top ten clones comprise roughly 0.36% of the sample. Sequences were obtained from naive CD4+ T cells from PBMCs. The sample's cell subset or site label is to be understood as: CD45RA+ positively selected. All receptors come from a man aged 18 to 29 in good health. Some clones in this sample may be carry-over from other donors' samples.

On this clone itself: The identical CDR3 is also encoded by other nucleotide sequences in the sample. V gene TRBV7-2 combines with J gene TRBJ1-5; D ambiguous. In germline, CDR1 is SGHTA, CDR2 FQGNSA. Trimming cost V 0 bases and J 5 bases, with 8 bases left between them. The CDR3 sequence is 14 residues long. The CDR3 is CASSLARGDQPQHF. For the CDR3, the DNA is TGTGCCAGCAGCTTAGCACGCGGGGATCAGCCCCAGCATTTT.

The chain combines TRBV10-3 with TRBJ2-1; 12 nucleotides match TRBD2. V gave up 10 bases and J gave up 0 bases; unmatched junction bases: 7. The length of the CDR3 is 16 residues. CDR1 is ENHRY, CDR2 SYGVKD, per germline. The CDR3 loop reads CATGGLAGISYNEQFF. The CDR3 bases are TGTGCCACCGGCGGACTAGCGGGAATCTCCTACAATGAGCAGTTCTTC.

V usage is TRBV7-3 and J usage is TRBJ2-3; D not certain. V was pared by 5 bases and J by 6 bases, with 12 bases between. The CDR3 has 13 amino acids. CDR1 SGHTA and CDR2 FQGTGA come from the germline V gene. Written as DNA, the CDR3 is TGTGCCAGCAGCCCTGACCCCCCCGATACGCAGTATTTT. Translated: CASSPDPPDTQYF.

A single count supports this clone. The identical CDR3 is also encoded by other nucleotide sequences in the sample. The CDR3 is CASSVGAGGSADTQYF. CDR3 sequence (DNA): TGTGCCAGCAGCGTAGGGGCGGGAGGGAGCGCAGATACGCAGTATTTT. The chain combines TRBV9 with TRBJ2-3, with 9 bases aligning to TRBD2. With 0 bases clipped from V and 4 bases from J, the junction kept 6 bases outside the gene matches. Germline lookup yields CDR1 SGDLS and CDR2 YYNGEE. The CDR3 is made up of 16 amino acids. Combining the CDR3 with reference TRBV9 and TRBJ2-3 gives the whole variable domain DSGVTQTPKHLITATGQRVTLRCSPRSGDLSVYWYQQSLDQGLQFLIQYYNGEERAKGNILERFSAQQFPDLHSELNLSSLELGDSALYFCASSVGAGGSADTQYFGPGTRLTVL.

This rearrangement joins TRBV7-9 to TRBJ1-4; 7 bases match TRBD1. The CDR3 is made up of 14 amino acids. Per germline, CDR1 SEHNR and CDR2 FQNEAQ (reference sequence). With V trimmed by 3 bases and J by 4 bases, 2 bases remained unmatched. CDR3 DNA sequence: TGTGCCAGCAGCTTCGCAGGGGGTAATGAAAAACTGTTTTTT. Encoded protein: CASSFAGGNEKLFF.

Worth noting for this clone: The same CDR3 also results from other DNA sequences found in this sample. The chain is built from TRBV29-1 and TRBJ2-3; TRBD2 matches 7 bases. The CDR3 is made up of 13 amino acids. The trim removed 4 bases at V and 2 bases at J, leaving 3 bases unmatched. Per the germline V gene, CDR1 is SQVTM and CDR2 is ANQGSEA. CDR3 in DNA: TGCAGCGTTGGCGGGAGAAACACAGATACGCAGTATTTT. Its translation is CSVGGRNTDTQYF.

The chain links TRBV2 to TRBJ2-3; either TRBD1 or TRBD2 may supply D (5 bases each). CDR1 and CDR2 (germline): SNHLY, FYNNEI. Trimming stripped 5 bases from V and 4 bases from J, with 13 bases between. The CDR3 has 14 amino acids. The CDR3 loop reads CASSFSGRADTQYF. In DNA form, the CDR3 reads TGTGCCAGCAGTTTTTCGGGGCGGGCAGATACGCAGTATTTT.

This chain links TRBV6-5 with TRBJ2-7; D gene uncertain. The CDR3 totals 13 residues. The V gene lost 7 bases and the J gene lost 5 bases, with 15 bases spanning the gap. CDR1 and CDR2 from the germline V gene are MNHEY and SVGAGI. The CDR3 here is CASTHKVQHEQYF. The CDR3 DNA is TGTGCCAGCACCCACAAAGTCCAGCACGAGCAGTACTTC.

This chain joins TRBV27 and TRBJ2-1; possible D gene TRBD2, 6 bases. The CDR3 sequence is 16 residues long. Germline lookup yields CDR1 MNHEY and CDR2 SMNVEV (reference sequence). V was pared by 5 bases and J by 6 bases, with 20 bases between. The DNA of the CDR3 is TGTGCCAGCAGTCCAGACACTGGCGGGGCCCTCAATGAGCAGTTCTTC. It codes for CASSPDTGGALNEQFF.

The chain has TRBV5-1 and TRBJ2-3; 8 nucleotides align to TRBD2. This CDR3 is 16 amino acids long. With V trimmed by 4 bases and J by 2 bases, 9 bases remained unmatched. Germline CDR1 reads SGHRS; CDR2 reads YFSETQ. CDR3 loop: CASSHGGASATDTQYF. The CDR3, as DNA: TGCGCCAGCAGCCACGGGGGGGCTAGCGCCACAGATACGCAGTATTTT.

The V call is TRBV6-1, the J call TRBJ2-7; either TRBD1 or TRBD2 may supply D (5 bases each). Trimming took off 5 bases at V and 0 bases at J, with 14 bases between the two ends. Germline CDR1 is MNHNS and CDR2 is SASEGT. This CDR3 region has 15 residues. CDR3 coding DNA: TGTGCCAGCAGTCTGGGGACCGCCAGCTCCTACGAGCAGTACTTC. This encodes CASSLGTASSYEQYF.

CDR3 sequence: CASSRSSTSGNTIYF. In DNA form, the CDR3 reads TGTGCCAGCAGCCGCAGCTCTACCTCTGGAAACACCATATATTTT. The chain carries TRBV6-5 and TRBJ1-3; D is unresolved. The CDR3 is 15 amino acids. Trimming took off 6 bases at V and 0 bases at J, with 12 bases between the two ends. In germline, CDR1 is MNHEY, CDR2 SVGAGI.

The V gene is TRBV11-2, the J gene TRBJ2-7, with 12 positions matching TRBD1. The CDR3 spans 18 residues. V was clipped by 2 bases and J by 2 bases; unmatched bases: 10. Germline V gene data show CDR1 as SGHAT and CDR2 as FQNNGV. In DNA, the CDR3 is TGTGCCAGCAGCTTAAGGGGACAGGGGGCTTTTAATACCTACGAGCAGTACTTC. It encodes CASSLRGQGAFNTYEQYF.

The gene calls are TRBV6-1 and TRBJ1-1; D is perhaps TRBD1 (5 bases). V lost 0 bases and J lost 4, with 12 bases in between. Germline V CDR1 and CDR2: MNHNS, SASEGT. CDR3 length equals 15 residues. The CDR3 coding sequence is TGTGCCAGCAGTGAAGCTGAGGGGATCGGCACTGAAGCTTTCTTT. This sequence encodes CASSEAEGIGTEAFF.